This record covers a single T cell receptor beta chain. Its antigen remains unidentified. Qualities for individual bases were not recorded, and no much larger clone is one base off. The cohort comprised fewer than 700 healthy bone marrow donors. All cohort members were sampled while nominally healthy, although unrecorded immune exposures were likely present. The donor was CMV seropositive and was included in the group of 270 or so seropositive cohort members. Each donor provided a peripheral blood sample, and peripheral blood mononuclear cells were used for TCR beta sequencing. The Qiagen DNeasy Blood Extraction Kit was used to extract genomic DNA from the blood cell samples. The data belong to a study of cytomegalovirus exposure and HLA in healthy donors (dated by TCRdb to 2017 to 2019). Describing the broader study: According to an earlier analysis of a few hundred of the donors, roughly 180 million T cells yielded 90 million to 140 million unique TCR beta sequences and approximately 300 Gb of sequence data. Using immunosequencing, the study profiled T cell repertoires from some 670 subjects and related those repertoires to cytomegalovirus serostatus. A later genetic analysis used genome-wide SNP genotypes for about three fifths of the roughly 700 donors, treating that subset as a discovery cohort. On average, approximately 250,000 unique TCR beta nucleotide sequences were sequenced per donor among some 430 genotyped donors of the cohort, with approximately 18% of those sequences being non-productive. High-throughput TCR immunosequencing, statistical association of individual TCRs with disease status, and machine learning were combined to predict cytomegalovirus infection status. In a later analysis, previously published TCR beta repertoires from about 670 donors were re-analyzed and high-resolution HLA genotyping was added so that TCR occurrence patterns could be studied. All discovery cohort repertoires had been generated on a single sequencing platform. An early release that covered roughly 600 HLA-typed donors contained 300 to 350 gigabases of sequencing data and 85 million to 100 million unique TCR sequences. Donor age, sex, ethnicity and CMV serostatus were collected together with the repertoire data. Among the roughly 370 genotyped donors, around 81% belonged to the genetic ancestry cluster associated with self-reported Caucasian donors. The study aimed to test whether cataloging public T cell receptors could reveal signatures of past pathogen exposure. Rather than drawing on any new phenotypic data, the later analysis identified candidate immune exposures from TCR beta sequences and the way those sequences occurred across donors. Besides the first cohort of roughly 640 subjects, a separate validation cohort made up of 120 different subjects was used. The number of donors typed differed by locus, with about 629-630 for A, B, C, DRB1 and DQB1, over 500 for DQA1, over 600 for DPA1, and about 450 for DPB1. In an earlier analysis of more than 550 of the donors, high-throughput TCR beta sequencing was used to judge whether each TCR beta V gene segment behaved as functional or pseudogenic. Both class I and class II loci were covered by HLA typing, at four-digit resolution. Because of strong linkage in the cohort, roughly five DR-DQ haplotypes were treated as single units for association and clustering.

What the authors observed across the whole study: CMV serostatus was the only immune exposure information available for the cohort. The authors suggested that the approach could potentially be extended to other disease states and immunological phenotypes. Strong co-occurrence of HLA alleles, especially DR and DQ, made assigning TCR associations to individual alleles difficult. Several of the top co-occurrence clusters appeared to be linked to parvovirus B19, influenza, CMV and Epstein-Barr virus, according to a later analysis. Presence/absence analyses assumed roughly uniform sequencing depth across donors, an assumption that may not hold. In a later analysis, some 18,000 TCR beta sequences were associated with specific HLA alleles at a false discovery rate of 0.05. Approximately 18 rarely observed V segments, including chromosome 9 orphons, were excluded from the earlier analysis of about 610 of the donors because counts were too low. In vitro tests confirmed that a few of the cytomegalovirus-associated TCR beta chains recognize cytomegalovirus antigens. A group of highly shared sequence variants was considered likely to be a technical artifact of the sequencing pipeline. Most TCR sequences were seen in very few donors, while some public TCRs were found in many individuals. In a later analysis, HLA-associated TCR beta chains showed more clonal expansion and lower generation probabilities than non-associated chains that were equally common. A later analysis found that TCR association rates varied across HLA loci, with DRB1 alleles showing the most associated TCRs and HLA-C alleles the fewest. A later genetic analysis reported fewer N-insertions in productive TCRs among donors in an Asian-associated ancestry cluster than the approximately 670-donor mean. Linkage disequilibrium might explain the correlated functional status among segregating V segments, but an unknown experimental factor could not be ruled out. Because some donors lacked HLA typing at each locus, the association tests relied only on the typed subset. This cohort had only TCR beta chains sequenced, and the lack of alpha or paired-chain data limited which features could be detected. An earlier analysis of approximately 600 of the donors showed that most TCR beta V segments appeared in productive rearrangements either about 90% or about 30% of the time, which broadly matched IMGT annotations. In the study, about 150 TCR beta chains were listed as associated with cytomegalovirus. An association between a missense DCLRE1C variant and V-gene and J-gene trimming of TCR beta chains was found in a later genetic analysis and replicated in an independent cohort. The classifier was reported to diagnose cytomegalovirus status with high specificity and sensitivity in both the original cohort and the validation cohort. Because the 87-base-pair reads could not distinguish some IMGT-functional V segments, including TRBV6-2 and TRBV6-3, those segments were excluded. Most CMV-associated TCR beta chains appeared to be HLA-restricted in a later analysis, and the HLA associations seemed to be driven largely by CMV exposure. A further reported finding was that TCR beta sequences accurately predicted the HLA-A and HLA-B alleles for most subjects in the first cohort.

Trimming takes 4 bases from V and 4 bases from J, and the germline ends sit 18 bases apart. CDR1 and CDR2 (SQVTM, ANQGSEA) derive from the germline V gene. The CDR3 covers 15 residues, taking in both the cysteine and the phenylalanine. Only the CDR3 part of the read is kept: 45 bases, read in frame from the first base. Receptors were amplified or captured by the immunoSEQ multiplex PCR assay. For the multiplex PCR, a mixture combining 60 forward primers for TCR Vbeta segments and 13 reverse primers for TCR Jbeta segments was used. The CDR3 region of rearranged TCR beta genes was amplified from genomic DNA by a multiplex PCR assay. The Illumina HiSeq System was used to sequence the amplified TCR beta libraries as 87-base-pair reads. Per the source publication's procedure: A later analysis tallied tens of millions of unique TCR beta chains across the 700 or so repertoires, and some 10 million of those chains were shared by two or more donors. Raw reads were error-corrected and collapsed into unique sequences by a nearest-neighbor algorithm in which closely related sequences were merged to remove PCR and sequencing errors. Alignment of CDR3 sequences to IMGT reference sequences was used to assign V, D and J gene segments. For a sequence to be retained, a match of at least six nucleotides to both a V gene segment and a J gene segment was required. Rearrangements were classified as productive when the CDR3 lacked stop codons and remained in frame with V and J, and all other rearrangements were classified as non-productive. CDR3 was defined by IMGT convention, running from the second conserved V-encoded cysteine to the conserved J-encoded phenylalanine. The earlier analysis of approximately 590 of the donors excluded any sequence lacking an unambiguous match to a single V gene segment. An earlier analysis of 587 of the donors called V segments functional above 56.7% productive rearrangements and segregating when the between-donor standard deviation exceeded 5%. A statistical classification framework was developed to diagnose cytomegalovirus status using the catalog of TCR beta chain sequences. V and J gene assignment, in a later analysis, came from comparing TCR nucleotide sequences with IMGT/GENE-DB human TR gene sequences. Using the TCRdist pipeline, a later analysis assigned CDR3 sequences along with most-parsimonious VDJ recombination scenarios. In a later analysis, each TCR beta chain was defined by its CDR3 amino acid sequence together with its V-gene family, and reads without a unique V-gene family were excluded. To address suspected cross-contamination and a sequencing artifact, a later analysis removed 550 to 750 highly shared, low-generation-probability nucleotide sequences. For each public chain, a later analysis derived a clonal expansion index from normalized ranks of inferred template counts within each repertoire. In a later analysis, generation probabilities were computed using a VDJ recombination model fitted to out-of-frame rearrangements, and the results were checked against IGoR. In a later analysis, TCR-TCR, TCR-HLA and TCR-CMV co-occurrence was scored with hypergeometric tests, and a repertoire-size bias correction was applied to TCR pairs. To estimate false discovery rates, a later analysis permuted the HLA or CMV assignments 20 times. A later analysis grouped co-occurring TCRs with DBSCAN, adding TCRdist sequence similarity when clustering within HLA-allele-positive subsets. For co-occurrence clustering, repertoires with fewer than 30,000 or more than 120,000 public chains were excluded, along with five repertoires with anomalous nucleotide sharing. TCRdb took this table from immuneACCESS and kept in-frame rearrangements with V and J called. Such tables lack part of the clones; where checked against another copy, unresolved V genes explain under half of the gap, and the rest is unexplained. That table gives V, J and clone size, and the DNA gave D and trimming. Within this sample are approximately 160,000 clones, with around 72% of them counted one time only. The top ten hold 3.1% of the sample.

The TCR comes from a woman in her forties or fifties in good health and CMV-seropositive. The chain employs TRBV29-1 and TRBJ2-3, with an unclear D gene assignment. Sequencing was carried out using PBMCs. The CDR3 reads as follows: CSVVGITLGSDTQYF. The bases are TGCAGCGTTGTGGGTATAACTCTCGGGTCAGATACGCAGTATTTT.